This T cell receptor beta chain was found in a study of blood T cells in healthy people across ages (dated by TCRdb to 2015 to 2017). Regarding the research as a whole: In model experiments, template switching captured about one uniquely barcoded TCR beta cDNA molecule for every two T cells. Using the same blood draw, the study looked at two additional independent replicas of 1 million unique cDNA reads for two donors, one aged 18 to 30 and the other aged 80 or older. The donors were split into four age groups: young (average around 15 years), middle-aged (roughly 42), aged (approximately 60) and long-lived (over 75). Donors of different ages were randomly distributed across sequencing lanes to avoid experimental bias. The study measured age-related changes in TCR beta repertoire diversity using deep sequencing normalized with unique cDNA molecular identifiers. Summary of the overall study and its limitations: Compared with the aged group, more naive CD4+ T cells, fewer expanded clones and increased TCR diversity were shown by the long-lived group, suggesting age selection. There was a strong correlation between observed TCR beta diversity and the percentage of naive T cells measured by flow cytometry. Conclusive comparison of naive and antigen-experienced compartments was prevented by the profiling of bulk unsorted PBMCs. Total diversity estimates from one million sequenced T cells were considered lower bounds and underestimates. Observed TCR beta diversity per million T cells fell roughly linearly with age, and a significant reduction was already apparent by age around 44. Donor CMV infection status was unknown, potentially confounding age-related changes in expanded clonotypes.

The library was built by means of 5' RACE. A second roughly 6 to 12 cycle PCR used a sample-barcoded 5' primer and a J-beta primer mix. Each TCR beta cDNA molecule received a unique molecular identifier from a template-switch 5' adaptor carrying 12 random nucleotides. At least 2.5 million CDR3-containing paired-end reads were obtained from each sample. First-strand cDNA synthesis was performed from all RNA using the Mint cDNA synthesis kit, with priming by a TRBC-specific oligonucleotide. Following uracil-DNA glycosylase treatment, all cDNA underwent a first 18-cycle PCR with the universal primers M1SS and BC2_uni_R. The paper's data handling went like this. For normalization, 1 million high-quality reads were randomly selected from each sample, with every read carrying a distinct molecular identifier. Instead of being binned into consensus sequences, reads with shared molecular identifiers were discarded. MiTCR, with a Q25 quality threshold and the strictest error-elimination algorithm, was used for CDR3 identification, clonotype clustering and error correction. Lower-bound total TCR beta diversity was estimated with a nonparametric unseen species model using Euler transformation. TCRdb cleaned the public reads at Q25 with fastp, built clones with MiXCR and kept in-frame beta chains. Here each entry gathers all rows of one CDR3 protein and keeps the most common genes and DNA. The V and J calls come from TCRdb's annotation, not from the publication. The sample contains over 1,500,000 distinct CDR3 sequences, about two fifths of them found a single time. The ten largest clones capture roughly 23% of the sample.

Systemically healthy Caucasian individuals from Russia, around 38 in total and aged roughly 6 to 95 years, were included as donors. Each donor gave 8 to 10 milliliters of peripheral blood, collected into EDTA-treated Vacutainer tubes. PBMCs were isolated by Ficoll-Paque density-gradient centrifugation, with at least 6 million obtained per sample. Total RNA was extracted from PBMCs with Trizol reagent, with at least 5.5 micrograms obtained per sample. For every donor, an aliquot of PBMCs went through flow cytometry to measure the percentages of naive CD45RAhigh/CD27high T cells. The CDR3 covers 17 residues, taking in both the cysteine and the phenylalanine. The retained sequence is limited to the CDR3, 51 bases, with the frame set at the first base. For this chain, trimming is 2 bases at the V end and 13 bases at the J end, and the number of junction bases without a gene match is 17. Taken from the germline V gene, the CDR1 and CDR2 loops are SGHTA and FQGNSA.

Points on this clonotype: No cognate antigen has been identified for it. No quality values exist for individual bases; no much larger clone is one base distant.

This sequence uses TRBV7-2 and TRBJ2-4, with 10 central nucleotides matching TRBD1. Material: blood. This sequence originates from a human donor in good health. At the DNA level, the sequence is TGTGCCAGCAGCTTATGGGAGGGACAGGGGTGGGCCAATGAGCAGTACTTC. Its translation reads: CASSLWEGQGWANEQYF.